The 23 T cell receptor beta chains in this list originate from one sample, sequenced in a study of cytomegalovirus exposure and HLA in healthy donors. 60 Vbeta and 13 Jbeta primers were used in PCR. TCRdb's copy holds only in-frame clones and misses some; the assay was immunoSEQ multiplex PCR. The sample contains about 190,000 clones, roughly 75% of which appear only once. Source material: PBMCs. The receptors here all came from a man aged 25-40 years in good health and CMV-seropositive.

The V and J genes are TRBV6-5 and TRBJ2-7; 7 bases fit TRBD1. The CDR3 loop spans 15 amino acids. Germline V gene lookup returns CDR1 MNHEY and CDR2 SVGAGI. V shed 0 bases and J 4 bases; nucleotides not matched to a gene: 6. Written as DNA, the CDR3 is TGTGCCAGCAGTTACTCGGGGGCAGGGGGTTACGAGCAGTACTTC. Translation gives CASSYSGAGGYEQYF.

The V gene is TRBV5-4, the J gene TRBJ2-4; D might be TRBD2 (5 bases). The germline V gene has CDR1 SGHNT and CDR2 YYREEE (reference sequence). The CDR3 consists of 15 residues. Deletions cut 4 bases from V and 0 bases from J, with 11 bases between. The CDR3 nucleotides are TGTGCCAGCAGCCCAGGACTGAAAGCCAAAAACATTCAGTACTTC. Encoded protein: CASSPGLKAKNIQYF.

The chain has TRBV29-1 and TRBJ2-7; D possibly corresponds to TRBD2 (6 bases). Germline CDR1 SQVTM, CDR2 ANQGSEA. This CDR3 has 13 amino acids. V lost 6 bases, J lost 6 bases, and 18 bases lay in between. The CDR3 reads CSVTPGGASEQYF. Here the CDR3 DNA reads TGCAGCGTGACCCCGGGCGGGGCCTCCGAGCAGTACTTC.

CDR3 coding DNA: TGTGCCAGCAGCAACGGACAGGAGTACAATGAGCAGTTCTTC. This gives the protein CASSNGQEYNEQFF. The chain is built from TRBV7-2 and TRBJ2-1; 7 positions match TRBD1. The germline gives CDR1 SGHTA, CDR2 FQGNSA. V shed 5 bases, J shed 4 bases, and the junction held 5 bases outside the gene matches. This CDR3 region has 14 residues.

Only a few counts were recorded for this clone. The chain recombines TRBV6-5 with TRBJ2-3; 8 bases map to TRBD2. CDR1 and CDR2 from the germline V gene are MNHEY and SVGAGI. The ends lost 7 bases at V and 2 bases at J; junction bases unmatched: 8. The CDR3 runs to 15 residues. CDR3 in amino acids: CASTGQAGVTDTQYF. As DNA, the CDR3 is TGTGCCAGCACCGGACAAGCGGGAGTCACAGATACGCAGTATTTT.

The gene calls are TRBV19 and TRBJ2-2, with TRBD1 identical over 7 bases. From germline, CDR1 is LNHDA and CDR2 SQIVND (reference sequence). V shed 5 bases and J 7 bases; nucleotides not matched to a gene: 16. The CDR3 extends over 17 amino acids. The CDR3 region has the DNA TGTGCCAGTAGTGACCGGGACAGATCTGGTAGCATCGGGGAGCTGTTTTTT. Its translation: CASSDRDRSGSIGELFF.

This clone was detected once. CDR3 in amino acids: CASSREVNTEAFF. The CDR3 DNA reads TGTGCCAGCAGCCGGGAGGTGAACACTGAAGCTTTCTTT. The chain links TRBV7-6 to TRBJ1-1; D ambiguous. V was pared by 5 bases and J by 0 bases, with 7 bases between. Germline assignment: CDR1 SGHVS and CDR2 FNYEAQ. CDR3 size: 13 residues.

This clone has only one observation. This chain uses TRBV6-5 with TRBJ2-7, with 7 bases matching TRBD1. CDR1 and CDR2 from the germline V gene are MNHEY and SVGAGI. Trimming removed 0 bases from V and 3 bases from J; junction bases left unmatched: 2. CDR3 size: 14 residues. CDR3 protein: CASSYSTGVYEQYF. As DNA, the CDR3 is TGTGCCAGCAGTTACTCTACAGGGGTCTACGAGCAGTACTTC.

The gene calls are TRBV27 and TRBJ2-1, with TRBD2 matching over 10 bases. Germline CDR1 and CDR2: MNHEY and SMNVEV (reference sequence). V dropped 1 base and J dropped 14; count of bases not matched to a gene: 5. CDR3 size: 13 residues. The CDR3 nucleotides read TGTGCCAGCAGTTTATGGCTAGCGGGAGTTAAGTTCTTC. The encoded protein is CASSLWLAGVKFF.

This chain connects TRBV5-6 to TRBJ1-1; D gene ambiguous. V was trimmed by 3 bases and J by 5 bases, leaving 8 bases between them. The CDR3 spans 12 residues. CDR1 is SGHDT and CDR2 is YYEEEE in the germline V gene. For the CDR3, the DNA is TGTGCCAGCAGCTCAGGAGGGACTGAAGCTTTCTTT. This codes for CASSSGGTEAFF.

The gene calls are TRBV10-3 and TRBJ2-7; TRBD1 agrees at 7 bases. The CDR3 has 14 amino acids. The germline gives CDR1 ENHRY, CDR2 SYGVKD. Trimming at V came to 6 bases and at J to 5 bases, leaving 10 bases not matched to a gene. CDR3 in amino acids: CAIRENRGADEQYF. As DNA, the CDR3 is TGTGCCATCAGAGAGAACAGGGGAGCGGACGAGCAGTACTTC.

The chain employs TRBV18 and TRBJ2-5; perhaps TRBD2 as D (6 bases). This CDR3 is 17 amino acids long. Germline assignment: CDR1 KGHSH and CDR2 LQKENI. V was shortened by 8 bases and J by 4 bases, with 26 bases between the two germline ends. The CDR3 DNA follows: TGTGCCAGCATCCCGAGTGGCCCGGGCCTCGGGGGAGAGACCCAGTACTTC. It encodes CASIPSGPGLGGETQYF.

This clone came up a few times. The V call is TRBV6-4, the J call TRBJ2-5, with D possibly TRBD2 on 5 matching bases. V was shortened by 3 bases and J by 4 bases, with 9 bases between the two germline ends. Germline CDR1 reads MRHNA; CDR2 reads SNTAGT. The CDR3 loop spans 13 amino acids. CDR3 bases: TGTGCCAGCAGTGAGGTTCGGGGAGAGACCCAGTACTTC. Protein sequence: CASSEVRGETQYF.

The chain uses TRBV25-1 and TRBJ2-2, with 7 bases aligning to TRBD1. The CDR3 spans 15 residues. The V gene's germline CDR1 is MGHDK and CDR2 SYGVNS. V lost 6 bases to trimming and J lost 5 bases; unmatched junction nucleotides: 9. CDR3 sequence: CASSAPGQLTGELFF. In DNA, the CDR3 is TGTGCCAGCAGCGCCCCGGGACAGTTGACCGGGGAGCTGTTTTTT.

The chain recombines TRBV6-5 with TRBJ2-5, with TRBD1 matching over 9 bases. The CDR3 has 16 residues. CDR1 MNHEY and CDR2 SVGAGI come from the germline V gene. J gave up 5 bases and V 0 bases, and 7 bases lay outside the gene matches. CDR3: CASSYSRQGVGETQYF. CDR3 coding DNA: TGTGCCAGCAGTTACTCGAGACAGGGGGTCGGGGAGACCCAGTACTTC.

This clone has only a few counts. The genes are TRBV28 and TRBJ2-1, with TRBD1 matching over 7 bases. V shed 3 bases and J 7 bases; nucleotides not matched to a gene: 6. The CDR3 has 14 residues. In germline, CDR1 is MDHEN, CDR2 SYDVKM. As DNA, the CDR3 is TGTGCCAGCAGTTTGAACAGGGGATGGAATGAGCAGTTCTTC. It specifies CASSLNRGWNEQFF.

This chain uses TRBV7-8 with TRBJ1-4; 9 positions agree with TRBD1. The CDR3 runs to 15 residues. Trimming removed 5 bases from V and 8 bases from J; junction bases left unmatched: 9. Germline V gives CDR1 SGHVS, CDR2 FQNEAQ. The CDR3 is CASSLSRTGDEKLFF. DNA of the CDR3: TGTGCCAGCAGCCTTTCCCGGACAGGGGACGAAAAACTGTTTTTT.

Written as DNA, the CDR3 is TGTGCCAGCAGTTACCGCCGGGGGGTCGGTGGCTACACCTTC. Translation: CASSYRRGVGGYTF. The J gene is TRBJ1-2, the V gene TRBV6-5, with D perhaps TRBD1 (5 bases). Trimming removed 2 bases at V and 7 bases at J, with 14 bases between. From germline, CDR1 is MNHEY and CDR2 SVGAGI. The CDR3 totals 14 residues.

The table lists this clone with a few counts. This rearrangement joins TRBV2 to TRBJ2-7, with 11 positions matching TRBD1. The CDR3 consists of 14 residues. Per germline, CDR1 SNHLY and CDR2 FYNNEI. The ends lost 5 bases at V and 6 bases at J; junction bases unmatched: 6. The CDR3 sequence is CASSWDRGGPEQYF. The CDR3 coding sequence is TGTGCCAGCAGTTGGGACAGGGGGGGACCCGAGCAGTACTTC.

J is TRBJ2-7 and V is TRBV13; 7 nucleotides line up with TRBD1. Germline values: CDR1 PRHDT, CDR2 FYEKMQ (reference sequence). Germline trimming cut 5 bases from V and 6 bases from J; bases unmatched to any gene: 13. The length of the CDR3 is 15 residues. CDR3 bases: TGTGCCAGCAGCCTTCCGGGACAGTCAGGTTTCGAGCAGTACTTC. This encodes CASSLPGQSGFEQYF. The full variable domain, in which reference TRBV13 and TRBJ2-7 provide the parts outside the CDR3, is AAGVIQSPRHLIKEKRETATLKCYPIPRHDTVYWYQQGPGQDPQFLISFYEKMQSDKGSIPDRFSAQQFSDYHSELNMSSLELGDSALYFCASSLPGQSGFEQYFGPGTRLTVT.

The rearrangement links TRBV15 to TRBJ2-5; 7 positions agree with TRBD2. The end of the DNA is better explained by TRBJ2-7, so the J call may be wrong. Germline assignment: CDR1 LNHNV and CDR2 YYDKDF (reference sequence). The CDR3 runs 19 residues. The CDR3 region is CATSRAGTIGGPVIHEQYF. Here the CDR3 DNA reads TGTGCCACCAGCAGAGCGGGGACTATCGGAGGACCGGTTATCCACGAGCAGTACTTC.

This clone was recorded a few times. CDR3 DNA sequence: TGCGCCAGCAGCTTGCTTCCGCGGGAGCGCCCAGGGGAGCTGTTTTTT. This codes for CASSLLPRERPGELFF. The rearrangement links TRBV5-1 to TRBJ2-2; 7 bases align to TRBD2. The V gene end was trimmed by 1 base and the J gene end by 8 bases; junction bases not matched to a gene: 11. The length of the CDR3 is 16 residues. Germline V gene sequence: CDR1 SGHRS, CDR2 YFSETQ.

V is TRBV12-5 and J is TRBJ2-2, with 7 bases identical to TRBD1. Germline V gives CDR1 LGHNT, CDR2 FRNRAP. V shed 7 bases and J 5 bases; nucleotides not matched to a gene: 4. The CDR3 extends over 13 amino acids. The CDR3 DNA reads TGTGCTAGTGCCACAGGGGTTACCGGGGAGCTGTTTTTT. Protein sequence: CASATGVTGELFF.